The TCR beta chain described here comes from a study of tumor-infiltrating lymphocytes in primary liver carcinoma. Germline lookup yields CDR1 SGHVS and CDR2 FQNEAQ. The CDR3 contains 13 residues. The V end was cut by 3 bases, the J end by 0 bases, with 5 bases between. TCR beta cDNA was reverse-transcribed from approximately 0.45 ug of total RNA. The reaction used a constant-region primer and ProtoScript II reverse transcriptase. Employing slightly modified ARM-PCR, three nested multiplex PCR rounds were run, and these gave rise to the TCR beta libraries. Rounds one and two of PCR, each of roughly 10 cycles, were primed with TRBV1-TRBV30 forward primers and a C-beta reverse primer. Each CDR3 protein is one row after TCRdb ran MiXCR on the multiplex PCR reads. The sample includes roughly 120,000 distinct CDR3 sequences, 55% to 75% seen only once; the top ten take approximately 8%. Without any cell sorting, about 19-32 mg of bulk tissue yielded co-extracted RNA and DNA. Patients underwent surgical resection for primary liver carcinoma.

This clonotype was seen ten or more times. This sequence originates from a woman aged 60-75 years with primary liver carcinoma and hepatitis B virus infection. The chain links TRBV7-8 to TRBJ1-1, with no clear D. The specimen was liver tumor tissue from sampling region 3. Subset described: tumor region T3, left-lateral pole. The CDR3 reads CASSFWVNTEAFF. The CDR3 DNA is TGTGCCAGCAGCTTTTGGGTGAACACTGAAGCTTTCTTT.